Listed here is a single T cell receptor beta chain. Its specificity is unknown. 60 Vbeta and 13 Jbeta primers were used in PCR. This table comes from immunoSEQ multiplex PCR, and its TCRdb copy is limited to in-frame clones, with some not included. The profile shows 150,000 to 200,000 clones, 82% of them singletons. This specimen belongs to a study of cytomegalovirus exposure and HLA in healthy donors. General study findings and limits: Later, an analysis showed that TCR beta chains associated with HLA were more clonally expanded than others that were equally common. Later on, an analysis showed TCR association rates differing by HLA locus, with DRB1 the most and HLA-C the fewest.

From germline, CDR1 is SGHAT and CDR2 FQNNGV. CDR3 length equals 13 residues. Trimming removed 0 bases from V and 7 bases from J, with 7 bases in between. The sample consisted of PBMCs. The TCR comes from a girl aged 5-17 years in good health and CMV-seropositive. This chain links TRBV11-2 with TRBJ1-5; D unclear. The CDR3 protein is CASSLEARQPQHF. DNA for the CDR3: TGTGCCAGCAGCTTAGAGGCCAGGCAGCCCCAGCATTTT.